The 8 T cell receptor beta chains listed next were all sequenced from one sample in a study of identical twins. In TCRdb, the 5' RACE reads were re-called with MiXCR into one record per CDR3 protein. Seen here are around 220,000 distinct CDR3 sequences, roughly 10% observed once, and the top ten hold about a tenth. Sequenced material: memory T cells sorted from blood. All receptors come from a man aged 45-65 years in good health.

In this sample, this clonotype turned up many times. The chain links TRBV27 to TRBJ1-5; no definite D call. The germline V gene encodes CDR1 MNHEY and CDR2 SMNVEV (reference sequence). The CDR3 consists of 14 residues. Trimming stripped 6 bases from V and 3 bases from J, with 12 bases between. CDR3: CASSSEGLNQPQHF. CDR3 sequence (DNA): TGTGCCAGCAGCTCCGAAGGCCTCAATCAGCCCCAGCATTTT.

The chain links TRBV20-1 to TRBJ2-1, with 9 bases lining up with TRBD2. The CDR3 totals 14 residues. CDR1 and CDR2 (germline): DFQATT, SNEGSKA (reference sequence). With V trimmed by 3 bases and J by 6 bases, 6 bases remained unmatched. The CDR3 spells CSARAGTSINEQFF. Written as DNA, the CDR3 is TGCAGTGCTAGGGCCGGGACTAGCATCAATGAGCAGTTCTTC.

This clonotype has just a few counts. CDR3 DNA: TGTGCCAGCAGTGAAAGGTCAGCTAATTCACCCCTCCACTTT. Its protein product is CASSERSANSPLHF. This chain links TRBV6-1 with TRBJ1-6; no clear D. Germline assignment: CDR1 MNHNS and CDR2 SASEGT. CDR3 size: 14 residues. V shed 2 bases and J shed 6 bases, with 8 bases lying between them.

This clonotype was counted only a few times. V usage is TRBV6-2 or TRBV6-3 and J usage is TRBJ2-5; 9 bases agree with TRBD2. Trimming took 7 bases from V and 1 from J; bases not matched to a gene: 13. This CDR3 has 17 amino acids. Germline loops: CDR1 MNHEY, CDR2 SVGEGT. The CDR3 is CASTRPGTSRAQETQYF. The DNA of the CDR3 is TGTGCCAGCACCAGACCCGGGACTAGCCGGGCCCAAGAGACCCAGTACTTC.

This clonotype was recorded once. A much larger clonotype is one base distant, so this may be a read error. The CDR3 reads CSARDSQDSHETQYF. Here the CDR3 DNA reads TGCAGTGCTAGAGATTCGCAGGACAGTCACGAGACCCAGTACTTC. The J gene is TRBJ2-5, the V gene TRBV20-1, with a tentative D call TRBD1 (6 bases). CDR1 is DFQATT, CDR2 SNEGSKA, per germline (reference sequence). The CDR3 runs to 15 residues. V shed 0 bases and J shed 5 bases, with 16 bases lying between them.

This clonotype was picked up a small number of times. This chain joins TRBV29-1 and TRBJ1-2; D gene unclear. With 6 bases removed from V and 5 bases from J, the gap between germline ends came to 13 bases. The CDR3 covers 12 residues. Looked up from germline, CDR1 is SQVTM and CDR2 is ANQGSEA. CDR3 DNA sequence: TGCAGCGTGGTCAGAGTGGAGTATGGCTACACCTTC. This translates into CSVVRVEYGYTF.

This clonotype was observed a handful of times. This sequence joins TRBV6-6 and TRBJ2-5; 7 positions agree with TRBD1. Germline-derived CDR1 and CDR2 are MNHNY and SVGAGI (reference sequence). The CDR3 runs to 13 residues. Trimming took 6 bases from V and 4 from J; bases not matched to a gene: 5. The CDR3 DNA follows: TGTGCCAGCAGCCGGGGACAGAGAGAGACCCAGTACTTC. Protein sequence: CASSRGQRETQYF.

The rearrangement uses TRBV7-9 and TRBJ1-6; D is ambiguous. Germline V lookup: CDR1 SEHNR, CDR2 FQNEAQ (reference sequence). V gave up 2 bases and J gave up 7 bases, with 9 bases separating them. The CDR3 has 14 amino acids. Here the CDR3 DNA reads TGTGCCAGCAGCTTATCCTTCGGGAATTCACCCCTCCACTTT. Translating gives CASSLSFGNSPLHF. Using reference TRBV7-9 and TRBJ1-6 for the parts outside the CDR3, the full variable domain is DTGVSQNPRHKITKRGQNVTFRCDPISEHNRLYWYRQTLGQGPEFLTYFQNEAQLEKSRLLSDRFSAERPKGSFSTLEIQRTEQGDSAMYLCASSLSFGNSPLHFGNGTRLTVT.